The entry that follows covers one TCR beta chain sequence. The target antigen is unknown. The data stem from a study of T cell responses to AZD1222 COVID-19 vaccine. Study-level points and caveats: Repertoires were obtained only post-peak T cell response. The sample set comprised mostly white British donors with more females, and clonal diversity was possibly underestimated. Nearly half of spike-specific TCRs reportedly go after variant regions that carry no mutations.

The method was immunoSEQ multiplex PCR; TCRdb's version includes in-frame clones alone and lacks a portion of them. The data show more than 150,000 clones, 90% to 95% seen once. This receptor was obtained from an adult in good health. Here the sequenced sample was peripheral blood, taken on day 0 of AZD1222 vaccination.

CDR3 nucleotides: TGTGCCACTAGGCCCCTTCACCAGACAGGGACCTACGAGCAGTACTTC. It is translated as CATRPLHQTGTYEQYF. This chain connects TRBV19 to TRBJ2-7; TRBD1 agrees at 7 bases. Germline V gene lookup returns CDR1 LNHDA and CDR2 SQIVND (reference sequence). The V gene end was trimmed by 10 bases and the J gene end by 2 bases; junction bases not matched to a gene: 17. This CDR3 is 16 amino acids long.